The clone carrying this T cell receptor (beta chain) was found once. Its target is not known. The data were taken from a study of a mutant IDH1 vaccine in newly diagnosed glioma. Time point noted: week 23, last vaccination. Mutant IDH1 20-mer peptide, at 300 ug, made up each vaccine dose, with topical imiquimod. Assay used: immunoSEQ multiplex PCR; TCRdb lists only in-frame clones, some missing. In the table there are around 78,000 clones, almost 85% of which are singletons. J lost 7 bases, V lost 0 bases, and 5 bases had no gene match. The CDR3 is made up of 15 amino acids. The germline CDR1 and CDR2 sequences are LGHNA and YSLEER.

The sample consisted of PBMCs, taken from a glioma patient whose treatment included an IDH1 peptide vaccine. The chain links TRBV4-3 to TRBJ2-5; 10 positions agree with TRBD2. The TCR originated in a man aged 25 to 40 with glioma. Some clones in this sample may be carry-over from other donors' samples. The CDR3 protein is CASSQDQRGGVTQYF. CDR3 in DNA: TGCGCCAGCAGCCAAGATCAGCGGGGGGGGGTGACCCAGTACTTC.